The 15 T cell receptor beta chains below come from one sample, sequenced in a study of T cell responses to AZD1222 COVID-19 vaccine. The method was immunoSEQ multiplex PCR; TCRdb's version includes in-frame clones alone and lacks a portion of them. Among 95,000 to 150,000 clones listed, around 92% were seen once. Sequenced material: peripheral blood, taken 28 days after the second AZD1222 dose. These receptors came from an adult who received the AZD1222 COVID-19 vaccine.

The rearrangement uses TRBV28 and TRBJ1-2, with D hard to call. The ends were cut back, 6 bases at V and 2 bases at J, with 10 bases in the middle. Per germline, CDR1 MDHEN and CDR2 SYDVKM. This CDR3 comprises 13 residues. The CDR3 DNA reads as TGTGCCAGCAGGGCGACGGCGAACTATGGCTACACCTTC. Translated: CASRATANYGYTF.

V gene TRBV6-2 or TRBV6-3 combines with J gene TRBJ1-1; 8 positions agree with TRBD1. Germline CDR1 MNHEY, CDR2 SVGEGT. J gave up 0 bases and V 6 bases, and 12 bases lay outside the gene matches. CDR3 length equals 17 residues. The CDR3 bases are TGTGCCAGCAGCCCTACCCGGACAGGGTTAGTGAACACTGAAGCTTTCTTT. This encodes CASSPTRTGLVNTEAFF.

CDR3 sequence reads: CASSPRYGDRGPRDRNEQFF. The CDR3 region has the DNA TGTGCCAGCAGCCCCCGATACGGGGACAGGGGGCCTAGGGATCGCAATGAGCAGTTCTTC. This sequence joins TRBV3-1 (or the pseudogene TRBV3-2) and TRBJ2-1; 12 nucleotides line up with TRBD1. The CDR3 runs 20 residues. The trim removed 4 bases at V and 6 bases at J, leaving 19 bases unmatched. The germline gives CDR1 LGHDT, CDR2 YNNKEL (reference sequence).

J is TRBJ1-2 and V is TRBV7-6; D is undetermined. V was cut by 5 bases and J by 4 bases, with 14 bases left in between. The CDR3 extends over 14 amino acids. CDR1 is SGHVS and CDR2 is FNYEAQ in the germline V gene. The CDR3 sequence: CASSPLGALYGYTF. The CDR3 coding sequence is TGTGCCAGCAGCCCTCTAGGCGCACTCTATGGCTACACCTTC.

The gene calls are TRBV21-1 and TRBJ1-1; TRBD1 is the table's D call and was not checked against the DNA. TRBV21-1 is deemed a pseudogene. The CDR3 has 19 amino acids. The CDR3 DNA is TGTGCCAGCAGCAAAGATAAGGGGACAGGGATAGAATGGAACACTGAAGCTTTCTTT. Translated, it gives CASSKDKGTGIEWNTEAFF.

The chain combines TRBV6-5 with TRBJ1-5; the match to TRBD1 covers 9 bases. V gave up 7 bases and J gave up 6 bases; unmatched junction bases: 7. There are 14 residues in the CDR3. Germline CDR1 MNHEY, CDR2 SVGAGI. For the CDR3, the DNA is TGTGCCAGCAAAGGGACAGGGCCAATTCAGCCCCAGCATTTT. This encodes CASKGTGPIQPQHF.

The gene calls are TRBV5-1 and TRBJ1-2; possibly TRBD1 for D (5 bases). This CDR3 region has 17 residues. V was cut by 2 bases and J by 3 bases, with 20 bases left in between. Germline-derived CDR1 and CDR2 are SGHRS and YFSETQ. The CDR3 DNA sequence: TGCGCCAGCAGCTTCTTCCCTATGGGGCAGGGACACTATGGCTACACCTTC. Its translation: CASSFFPMGQGHYGYTF.

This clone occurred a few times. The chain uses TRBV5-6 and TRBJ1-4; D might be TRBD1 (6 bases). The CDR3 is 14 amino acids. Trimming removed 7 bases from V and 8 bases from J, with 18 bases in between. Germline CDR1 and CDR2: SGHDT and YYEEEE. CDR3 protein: CASLSAGVDEKLFF. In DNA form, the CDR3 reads TGTGCCAGCCTGAGTGCAGGGGTGGACGAAAAACTGTTTTTT.

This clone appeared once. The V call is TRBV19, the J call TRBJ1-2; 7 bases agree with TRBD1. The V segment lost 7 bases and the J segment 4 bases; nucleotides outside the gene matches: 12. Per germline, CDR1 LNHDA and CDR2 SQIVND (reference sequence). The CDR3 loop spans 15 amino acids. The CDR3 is CASTMDRSAPYGYTF. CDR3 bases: TGTGCCAGTACCATGGACAGGTCAGCTCCCTATGGCTACACCTTC.

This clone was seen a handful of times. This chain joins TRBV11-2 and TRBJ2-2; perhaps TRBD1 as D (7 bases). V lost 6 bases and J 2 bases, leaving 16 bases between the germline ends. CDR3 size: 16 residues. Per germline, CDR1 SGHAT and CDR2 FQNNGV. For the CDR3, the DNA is TGTGCCAGCAGGCCGGGACAGCGGGCTAACACCGGGGAGCTGTTTTTT. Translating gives CASRPGQRANTGELFF. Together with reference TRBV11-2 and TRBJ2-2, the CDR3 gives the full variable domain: EAGVAQSPRYKIIEKRQSVAFWCNPISGHATLYWYQQILGQGPKLLIQFQNNGVVDDSQLPKDRFSAERLKGVDSTLKIQPAKLEDSAVYLCASRPGQRANTGELFFGEGSRLTVL.

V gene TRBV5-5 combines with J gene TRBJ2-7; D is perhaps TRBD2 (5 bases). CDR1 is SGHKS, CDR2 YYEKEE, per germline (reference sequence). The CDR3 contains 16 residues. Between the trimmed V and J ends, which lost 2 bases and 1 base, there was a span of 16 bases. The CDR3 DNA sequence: TGTGCCAGCAGCTTTTCTCGGGCCGGCGGGTCCTACGAGCAGTACTTC. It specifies CASSFSRAGGSYEQYF.

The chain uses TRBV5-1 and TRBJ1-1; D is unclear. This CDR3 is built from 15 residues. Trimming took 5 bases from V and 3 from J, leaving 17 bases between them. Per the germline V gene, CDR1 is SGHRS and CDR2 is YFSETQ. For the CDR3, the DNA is TGCGCCAGCAGTGCGGCGGGCGGATTGGACACTGAAGCTTTCTTT. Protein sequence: CASSAAGGLDTEAFF.

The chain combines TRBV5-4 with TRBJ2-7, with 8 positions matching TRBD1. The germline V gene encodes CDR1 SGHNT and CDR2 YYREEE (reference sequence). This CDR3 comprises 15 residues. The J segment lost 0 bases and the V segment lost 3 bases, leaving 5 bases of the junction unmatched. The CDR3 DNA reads TGTGCCAGCAGCTCCGGGACAGGATCCTCCTACGAGCAGTACTTC. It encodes CASSSGTGSSYEQYF.

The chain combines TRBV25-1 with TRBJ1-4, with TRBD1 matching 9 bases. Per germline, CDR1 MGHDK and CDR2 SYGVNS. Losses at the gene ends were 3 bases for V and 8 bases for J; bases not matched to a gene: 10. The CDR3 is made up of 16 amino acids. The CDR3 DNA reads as TGTGCCAGCAGTGATTCCCCTCGGGACAGGGAAGAAAAACTGTTTTTT. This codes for CASSDSPRDREEKLFF.

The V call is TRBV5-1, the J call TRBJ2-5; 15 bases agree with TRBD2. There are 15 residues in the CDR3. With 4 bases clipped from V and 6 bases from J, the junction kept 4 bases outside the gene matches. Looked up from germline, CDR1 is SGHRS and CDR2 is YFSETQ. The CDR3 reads CASSPGTSGGKTQYF. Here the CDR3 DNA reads TGCGCCAGCAGCCCAGGGACTAGCGGGGGGAAGACCCAGTACTTC.